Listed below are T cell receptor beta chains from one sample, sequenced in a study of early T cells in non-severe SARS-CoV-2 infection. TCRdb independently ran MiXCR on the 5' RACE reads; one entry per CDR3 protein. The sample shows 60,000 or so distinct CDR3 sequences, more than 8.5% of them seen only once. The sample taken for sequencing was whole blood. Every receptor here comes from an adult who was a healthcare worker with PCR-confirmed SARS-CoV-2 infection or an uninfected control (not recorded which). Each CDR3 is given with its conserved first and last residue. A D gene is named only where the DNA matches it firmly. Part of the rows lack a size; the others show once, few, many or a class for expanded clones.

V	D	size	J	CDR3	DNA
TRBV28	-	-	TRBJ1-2	CASSLGRELYGYTF	TGTGCCAGCAGTTTGGGTCGGGAACTCTATGGCTACACCTTC
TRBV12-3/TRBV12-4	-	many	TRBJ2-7	CASSLSGVLFSGEQYF	TGTGCCAGCAGCCTCTCGGGGGTTCTCTTCTCTGGAGAGCAGTACTTC
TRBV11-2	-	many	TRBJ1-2	CASAGGARENGYTF	TGTGCCAGCGCGGGGGGTGCAAGAGAAAATGGCTACACCTTC
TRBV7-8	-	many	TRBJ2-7	CASSPSGPMSSYEQYF	TGTGCCAGCAGCCCGAGCGGACCCATGAGCTCCTACGAGCAGTACTTC
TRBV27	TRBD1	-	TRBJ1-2	CASSVSDRGVYGYTF	TGTGCCAGCAGTGTCTCGGACAGGGGGGTTTATGGCTACACCTTC
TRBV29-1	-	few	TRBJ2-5	CSVGLGTGAETQYF	TGCAGCGTTGGGCTCGGCACCGGGGCAGAGACCCAGTACTTC
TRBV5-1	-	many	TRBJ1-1	CASSLAVLGTEAFF	TGCGCCAGCAGCTTGGCCGTTTTGGGCACTGAAGCTTTCTTT
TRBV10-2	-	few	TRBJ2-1	CASSVRSEQFF	TGCGCCAGCAGTGTCAGGAGCGAGCAGTTCTTC
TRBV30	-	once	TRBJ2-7	CAWRTGTLGVYEQYF	TGTGCCTGGAGAACCGGGACCCTGGGCGTCTACGAGCAGTACTTC
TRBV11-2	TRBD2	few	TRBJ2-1	CASSLGTSGSINEQFF	TGTGCCAGCAGCTTAGGGACTAGCGGGAGTATCAATGAGCAGTTCTTC
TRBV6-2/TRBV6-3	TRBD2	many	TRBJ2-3	CASRGTSGRITDTQYF	TGTGCCAGCAGAGGGACTAGCGGCCGGATCACAGATACGCAGTATTTT
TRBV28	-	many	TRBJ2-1	CASLLGQGGNEQFF	TGTGCCAGCCTACTGGGGCAGGGAGGCAATGAGCAGTTCTTC
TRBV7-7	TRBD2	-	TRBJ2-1	CASSLGTSGLYNEQFF	TGTGCCAGCAGCCTAGGGACTAGCGGTCTCTACAATGAGCAGTTCTTC
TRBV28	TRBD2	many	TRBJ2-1	CASRRAGAAYNEQFF	TGTGCCAGCAGAAGAGCGGGAGCCGCCTACAATGAGCAGTTCTTC
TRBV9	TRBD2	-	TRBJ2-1	CASSVESLAANEQFF	TGTGCCAGCAGCGTAGAATCACTAGCGGCAAACGAGCAGTTCTTC
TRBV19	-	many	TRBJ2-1	CASSATGKASEQFF	TGTGCCAGTAGTGCCACAGGGAAAGCCAGCGAGCAGTTCTTC
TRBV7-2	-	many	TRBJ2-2	CASSLAIGAGELFF	TGTGCCAGCAGCTTAGCGATCGGAGCCGGGGAGCTGTTTTTT
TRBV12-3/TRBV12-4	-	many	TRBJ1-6	CASSLGGASPLHF	TGTGCCAGCAGTTTGGGGGGGGCTTCACCCCTCCACTTT
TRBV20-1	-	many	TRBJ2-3	CSARKPSGHADTQYF	TGCAGTGCTAGAAAGCCCAGCGGACACGCAGATACGCAGTATTTT
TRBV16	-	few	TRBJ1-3	CASSPEGNTIYF	TGTGCCAGCAGCCCCGAGGGAAACACCATATATTTT
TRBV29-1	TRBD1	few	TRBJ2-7	CSVEGTGTYEQYF	TGCAGCGTTGAAGGGACAGGGACCTACGAGCAGTACTTC
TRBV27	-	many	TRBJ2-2	CASSYSRDTGELFF	TGTGCCAGCAGTTATAGTCGAGACACCGGGGAGCTGTTTTTT
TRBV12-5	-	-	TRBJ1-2	CASGLYSGQAPYGYTF	TGTGCTAGTGGTTTGTACTCGGGACAAGCCCCTTATGGCTACACCTTC
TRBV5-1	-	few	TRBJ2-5	CASSLTGQYQETQYF	TGCGCCAGCAGCTTGACCGGACAGTACCAAGAGACCCAGTACTTC
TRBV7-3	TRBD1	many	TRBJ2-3	CASRSTGMRLADTQYF	TGTGCCAGCAGATCGACAGGGATGAGATTGGCAGATACGCAGTATTTT
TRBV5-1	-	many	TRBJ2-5	CASSFSPQETQYF	TGCGCCAGCAGCTTTAGTCCCCAAGAGACCCAGTACTTC
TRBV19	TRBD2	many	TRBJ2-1	CASKGRGEQFF	TGTGCCAGTAAAGGGAGGGGCGAGCAGTTCTTC
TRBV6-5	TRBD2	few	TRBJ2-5	CASSRGLAGGRKETQYF	TGTGCCAGCAGCCGCGGACTAGCGGGAGGGCGGAAAGAGACCCAGTACTTC
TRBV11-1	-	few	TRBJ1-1	CASSPGQKAFF	TGTGCCAGCAGCCCCGGACAGAAAGCTTTCTTT
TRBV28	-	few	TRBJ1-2	CASSLSMGHGYTF	TGTGCCAGCAGTTTATCCATGGGGCATGGCTACACCTTC
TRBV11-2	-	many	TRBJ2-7	CASSLEPLTSYEQYF	TGTGCCAGCAGCTTAGAGCCCCTCACCAGCTACGAGCAGTACTTC
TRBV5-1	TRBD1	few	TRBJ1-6	CASSTRDSYNSPLHF	TGCGCCAGCAGCACCCGGGACAGTTATAATTCACCCCTCCACTTT
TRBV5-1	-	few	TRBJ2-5	CASSGPQQETQYF	TGCGCCAGCAGCGGCCCACAACAAGAGACCCAGTACTTC
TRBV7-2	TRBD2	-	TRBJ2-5	CASSQGLAGSRETQYF	TGTGCCAGCAGCCAAGGACTAGCGGGATCCAGAGAGACCCAGTACTTC
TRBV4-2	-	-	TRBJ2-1	CASSQFRRSALYNEQFF	TGTGCCAGCAGCCAATTCCGACGATCAGCTCTTTACAATGAGCAGTTCTTC
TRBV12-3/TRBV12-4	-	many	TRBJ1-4	CASSPGITNEKLFF	TGTGCCAGCAGCCCGGGGATAACTAATGAAAAACTGTTTTTT
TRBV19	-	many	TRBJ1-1	CASSILDSRVFF	TGTGCCAGTAGTATTTTGGATTCCCGGGTTTTCTTT
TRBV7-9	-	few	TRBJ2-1	CASSKRDVKKEQFF	TGTGCCAGCAGCAAAAGGGACGTCAAAAAGGAGCAGTTCTTC
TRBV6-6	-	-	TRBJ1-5	CASTLPGQPQHF	TGTGCCAGCACCCTCCCGGGCCAGCCCCAGCATTTT
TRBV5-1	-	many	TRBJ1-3	CASSPQVSGNTIYF	TGCGCCAGCAGCCCACAGGTGTCTGGAAACACCATATATTTT
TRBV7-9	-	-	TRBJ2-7	CASSLVMSFRDKRYEQYF	TGTGCCAGCAGCTTAGTAATGTCCTTCCGGGACAAGAGATACGAGCAGTACTTC
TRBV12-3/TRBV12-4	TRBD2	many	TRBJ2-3	CASSSWVAGGSDTQYF	TGTGCCAGCAGTTCCTGGGTAGCGGGAGGGTCAGATACGCAGTATTTT
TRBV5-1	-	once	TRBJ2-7	CASSEEWGSYEQYF	TGCGCCAGCAGTGAGGAATGGGGGTCCTACGAGCAGTACTTC
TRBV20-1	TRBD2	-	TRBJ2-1	CSATREGLYNEQFF	TGCAGTGCTACCCGGGAGGGCCTTTACAATGAGCAGTTCTTC
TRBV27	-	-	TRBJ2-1	CASGLREKFGEQFF	TGTGCCAGCGGATTGCGGGAAAAATTTGGCGAGCAGTTCTTC
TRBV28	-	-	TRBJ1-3	CASTGGNTIYF	TGTGCCAGCACGGGAGGGAACACCATATATTTT
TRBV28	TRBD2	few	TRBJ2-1	CASASGGSGDEQFF	TGTGCCAGTGCGAGCGGGGGCAGCGGGGATGAGCAGTTCTTC
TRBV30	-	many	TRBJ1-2	CAWSTGYGYGYTF	TGTGCCTGGAGTACAGGTTACGGCTATGGCTACACCTTC
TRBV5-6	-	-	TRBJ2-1	CASSFYGAYNEQFF	TGTGCCAGCAGCTTTTACGGAGCGTACAATGAGCAGTTCTTC
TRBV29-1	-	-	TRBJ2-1	CSLWGMHDNEQFF	TGCAGCCTCTGGGGTATGCACGACAATGAGCAGTTCTTC
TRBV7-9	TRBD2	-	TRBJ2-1	CASSTSSGILNEQFF	TGTGCCAGCAGCACCTCTAGCGGAATACTGAATGAGCAGTTCTTC
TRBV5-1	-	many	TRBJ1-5	CASSLAGQASQPQHF	TGCGCCAGCAGCTTGGCCGGGCAAGCGAGCCAGCCCCAGCATTTT
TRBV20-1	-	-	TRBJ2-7	CSAITGTRSYEQYF	TGCAGTGCAATTACCGGGACTCGCTCCTACGAGCAGTACTTC
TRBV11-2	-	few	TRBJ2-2	CASSSLTNTGELFF	TGTGCCAGCAGCTCTCTGACGAACACCGGGGAGCTGTTTTTT
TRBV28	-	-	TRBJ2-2	CASSLETTGELFF	TGTGCCAGCAGTTTGGAGACGACCGGGGAGCTGTTTTTT
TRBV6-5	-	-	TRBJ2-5	CASSSQGKQETQYF	TGTGCCAGCAGTTCCCAGGGAAAGCAAGAGACCCAGTACTTC
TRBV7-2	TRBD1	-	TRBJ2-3	CASSLDGTVITDTQYF	TGTGCCAGCAGCTTAGACGGGACAGTCATTACAGATACGCAGTATTTT
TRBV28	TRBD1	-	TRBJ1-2	CASSLPVQGDGYTF	TGTGCCAGCAGTTTACCGGTGCAGGGGGATGGCTACACCTTC